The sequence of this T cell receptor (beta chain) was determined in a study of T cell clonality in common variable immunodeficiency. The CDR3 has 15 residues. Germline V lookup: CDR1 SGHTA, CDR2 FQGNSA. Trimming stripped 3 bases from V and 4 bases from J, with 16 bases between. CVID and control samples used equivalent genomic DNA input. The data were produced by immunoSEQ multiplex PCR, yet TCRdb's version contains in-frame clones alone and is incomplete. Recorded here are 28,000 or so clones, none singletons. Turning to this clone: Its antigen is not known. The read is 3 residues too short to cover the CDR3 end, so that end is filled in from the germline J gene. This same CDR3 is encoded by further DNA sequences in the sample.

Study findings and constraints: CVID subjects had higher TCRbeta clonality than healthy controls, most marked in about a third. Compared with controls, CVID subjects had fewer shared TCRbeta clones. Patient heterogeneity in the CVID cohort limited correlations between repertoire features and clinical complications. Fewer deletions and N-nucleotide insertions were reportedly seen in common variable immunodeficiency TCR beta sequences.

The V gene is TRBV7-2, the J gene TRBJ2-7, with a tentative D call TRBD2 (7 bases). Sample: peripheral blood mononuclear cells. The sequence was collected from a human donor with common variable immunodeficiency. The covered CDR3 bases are TGTGCCAGCAGCTTCAACCTAGGGGGGGCGTACGAG. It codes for CASSFNLGGAYE. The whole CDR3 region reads CASSFNLGGAYEQYF.